Following are 27 T cell receptor beta chains from one sample sequenced in a study of Ad26.COV2.S vaccination and SARS-CoV-2 variants. This sample's treatment: some 19 received Ad26.COV2.S at low or high dose, single or two shots; about 5 received placebo; per-sample allocation not given. The investigators took samples on day 63 after the first vaccine or placebo injection. Data came from immunoSEQ multiplex PCR; TCRdb stores just in-frame clones and leaves some out. Among 350,000 to 550,000 clones, 80% to 90% were seen once, and the ten largest hold around 2.5%. The material sequenced was peripheral blood, taken in a trial of Ad26.COV2.S vaccine versus placebo. The receptors originated from a person between 18 and 65 years old who received the Ad26.COV2.S COVID-19 vaccine or a placebo.

This chain links TRBV2 with TRBJ2-7; no definite D call. V lost 4 bases and J lost 4, with 11 bases in between. Germline V gene sequence: CDR1 SNHLY, CDR2 FYNNEI. This CDR3 region has 13 residues. The CDR3 reads CASSAQATYEQYF. For the CDR3, the DNA is TGTGCCAGCAGTGCCCAGGCAACTTACGAGCAGTACTTC.

This chain links TRBV6-5 with TRBJ2-5; the match to TRBD1 covers 7 bases. V trimming: 6 bases; J trimming: 3 bases; junction bases outside the gene matches: 4. CDR1 MNHEY and CDR2 SVGAGI come from the germline V gene. The CDR3 length is 13 residues. This CDR3 reads CASRRQGKETQYF. For the CDR3, the DNA is TGTGCCAGCAGAAGACAGGGAAAAGAGACCCAGTACTTC.

This chain joins TRBV19 and TRBJ1-2; D is possibly TRBD1 (5 bases). CDR3 length: 15 amino acids. The germline gives CDR1 LNHDA, CDR2 SQIVND (reference sequence). Trimming removed 9 bases at V and 4 bases at J, with 21 bases between. The CDR3 sequence is CASSALVGTAYGYTF. As DNA, the CDR3 is TGTGCCAGCAGTGCCCTAGTGGGGACCGCCTATGGCTACACCTTC.

This chain links TRBV19 with TRBJ1-2; a possible D gene is TRBD1 (5 bases). Germline V CDR1 and CDR2: LNHDA, SQIVND (reference sequence). This CDR3 is built from 12 residues. V was pared by 3 bases and J by 7 bases, with 9 bases between. CDR3 DNA sequence: TGTGCCAGTAGTATGGCCGGGGGTGGCTACACCTTC. It is translated as CASSMAGGGYTF.

The V call is TRBV27, the J call TRBJ2-6; a possible D gene is TRBD1 (5 bases). CDR1 is MNHEY, CDR2 SMNVEV, per germline (reference sequence). The V gene lost 3 bases and the J gene lost 4 bases, with 10 bases spanning the gap. This CDR3 is built from 15 residues. CDR3 DNA: TGTGCCAGCAGTTTCTGGGGCTCCGGGGCCAACGTCCTGACTTTC. This gives the protein CASSFWGSGANVLTF.

This chain links TRBV6-5 with TRBJ1-2; TRBD1 is a possible D gene (6 bases). From germline, CDR1 is MNHEY and CDR2 SVGAGI. V gave up 2 bases and J gave up 4 bases, with 11 bases separating them. This CDR3 region has 14 residues. The CDR3 DNA follows: TGTGCCAGCAGTTACCGTGTGGACAGCTATGGCTACACCTTC. Protein product: CASSYRVDSYGYTF.

The rearrangement uses TRBV4-3 and TRBJ1-1, with unresolved D. Germline loops: CDR1 LGHNA, CDR2 YSLEER. This CDR3 has 15 residues. V lost 0 bases and J lost 1, with 9 bases in between. CDR3 region: CASSQDPRENTEAFF. The CDR3 DNA reads as TGCGCCAGCAGCCAAGATCCCAGAGAGAACACTGAAGCTTTCTTT.

This chain uses TRBV19 with TRBJ1-5; D is undetermined. CDR1 is LNHDA, CDR2 SQIVND, per germline (reference sequence). This CDR3 has 14 amino acids. Deletions cut 7 bases from V and 0 bases from J, with 10 bases between. The CDR3 DNA follows: TGTGCCAGTACCCTTGAATATAGCAATCAGCCCCAGCATTTT. Protein product: CASTLEYSNQPQHF. Combining the CDR3 with reference TRBV19 and TRBJ1-5 gives the whole variable domain DGGITQSPKYLFRKEGQNVTLSCEQNLNHDAMYWYRQDPGQGLRLIYYSQIVNDFQKGDIAEGYSVSREKKESFPLTVTSAQKNPTAFYLCASTLEYSNQPQHFGDGTRLSIL.

The chain recombines TRBV4-2 with TRBJ1-4; 7 bases line up with TRBD1. CDR3 length equals 14 residues. Germline assignment: CDR1 LGHNA and CDR2 YNFKEQ. J was trimmed by 6 bases and V by 0 bases; bases with no gene match: 1. The CDR3 nucleotides read TGTGCCAGCAGCCAAGAACAGGGGTATGAAAAACTGTTTTTT. This translates into CASSQEQGYEKLFF.

The rearrangement joins TRBV2 to TRBJ2-1; tentatively, D is TRBD1 (6 bases). The CDR3 runs 13 residues. Trimming cost V 5 bases and J 8 bases, with 13 bases left between them. Germline CDR1 SNHLY, CDR2 FYNNEI. CDR3 sequence: CASSRQALYEQFF. CDR3 in DNA: TGTGCCAGCAGTCGACAGGCTCTATATGAGCAGTTCTTC.

The rearrangement uses TRBV5-8 and TRBJ2-3; 8 positions match TRBD1. V was pared by 4 bases and J by 1 base, with 5 bases of the junction left unmatched. The germline V gene has CDR1 SGHTS and CDR2 YDEGEE. The CDR3 runs 15 residues. The CDR3 DNA reads TGTGCCAGCAGCAAGGACAGGGACCGCACAGATACGCAGTATTTT. Its protein product is CASSKDRDRTDTQYF. Variable domain in full (rest from reference TRBV5-8 and TRBJ2-3): EAGVTQSPTHLIKTRGQQATLRCSPISGHTSVYWYQQALGLGLQFLLWYDEGEERNRGNFPPRFSGRQFPNYSSELNVNALELEDSALYLCASSKDRDRTDTQYFGPGTRLTVL.

The chain carries TRBV6-1 and TRBJ1-3; tentatively, D is TRBD1 (6 bases). The V end lost 2 bases, the J end lost 1 base, and 15 bases lay between the germline ends. Germline-derived CDR1 and CDR2 are MNHNS and SASEGT. The CDR3 contains 17 residues. CDR3: CASSERDKKWSGNTIYF. In DNA, the CDR3 is TGTGCCAGCAGTGAACGGGACAAGAAATGGTCTGGAAACACCATATATTTT.

Comments on this clone: The identical CDR3 is also encoded by other nucleotide sequences in the sample. The gene calls are TRBV9 and TRBJ2-4, with unresolved D. V was trimmed by 2 bases and J by 8 bases, leaving 11 bases between them. The CDR3 extends over 13 amino acids. Germline loops: CDR1 SGDLS, CDR2 YYNGEE. As DNA, the CDR3 is TGTGCCAGCAGCGTGGGTGAACGAGACATTCAGTACTTC. This codes for CASSVGERDIQYF.

The rearrangement links TRBV7-3 to TRBJ2-1; D is ambiguous. V was trimmed by 4 bases and J by 6 bases, leaving 10 bases between them. Germline CDR1 is SGHTA and CDR2 is FQGTGA. The CDR3 contains 13 residues. CDR3 in DNA: TGTGCCAGCAGCTCGACCCACACCAATGAGCAGTTCTTC. Protein product: CASSSTHTNEQFF.

This chain links TRBV11-3 with TRBJ1-6; no definite D call. This CDR3 region has 13 residues. Germline CDR1 and CDR2: SGHNT and YENEEA. Trimming took 2 bases from V and 10 from J, leaving 9 bases between them. The CDR3, as DNA: TGTGCCAGCAGCTTATCAAAGTGGTCACCCCTCCACTTT. This translates into CASSLSKWSPLHF. Full variable domain (rest looked up from reference TRBV11-3 and TRBJ1-6): EAGVVQSPRYKIIEKKQPVAFWCNPISGHNTLYWYLQNLGQGPELLIRYENEEAVDDSQLPKDRFSAERLKGVDSTLKIQPAELGDSAVYLCASSLSKWSPLHFGNGTRLTVT.

The chain recombines TRBV10-3 with TRBJ2-7, with 9 bases aligning to TRBD2. The CDR3 contains 13 residues. CDR1 ENHRY and CDR2 SYGVKD come from the germline V gene. With 6 bases clipped from V and 3 bases from J, the junction kept 3 bases outside the gene matches. CDR3 protein: CAIRVAGVYEQYV. For the CDR3, the DNA is TGTGCCATCAGAGTAGCGGGAGTCTACGAGCAGTACGTC.

The rearrangement uses TRBV28 and TRBJ1-1, with 9 bases matching TRBD1. Germline assignment: CDR1 MDHEN and CDR2 SYDVKM. The length of the CDR3 is 13 residues. The V gene end was trimmed by 0 bases and the J gene end by 10 bases; junction bases not matched to a gene: 3. CDR3 nucleotide sequence: TGTGCCAGCAGTTTATGGGGACAGGGTGGAGCTTTCTTT. It yields the protein CASSLWGQGGAFF.

The chain has TRBV7-3 and TRBJ2-3; D gene unclear. The CDR3 runs 13 residues. Germline V gene sequence: CDR1 SGHTA, CDR2 FQGTGA. Trimming shortened V by 5 bases and J by 8 bases, and 14 bases separated the two germline ends. The CDR3 bases are TGTGCCAGCAGCCCGGAGACTCGCGGTACGCAGTATTTT. Translation gives CASSPETRGTQYF.

V is TRBV19 and J is TRBJ1-2; 7 bases align to TRBD1. Per the germline V gene, CDR1 is LNHDA and CDR2 is SQIVND (reference sequence). CDR3 length: 16 residues. The trim removed 8 bases at V and 0 bases at J, leaving 12 bases unmatched. CDR3 in amino acids: CASYRDSRFSNYGYTF. Written as DNA, the CDR3 is TGTGCCAGTTATCGGGACAGCCGATTCTCTAACTATGGCTACACCTTC.

The chain couples TRBV5-1 to TRBJ1-1; TRBD1 matches 8 bases. Trimming at V came to 0 bases and at J to 1 base, leaving 8 bases not matched to a gene. The CDR3 is made up of 17 amino acids. Germline V lookup: CDR1 SGHRS, CDR2 YFSETQ. The CDR3 here is CASSLEPSGTGNTEAFF. The CDR3 DNA reads TGCGCCAGCAGCTTGGAGCCATCCGGGACAGGGAACACTGAAGCTTTCTTT.

The CDR3 coding sequence is TGTGCCAGCAGCGGGGACAGGGGAAAGGGGACCCAGTACTTC. Translating it yields CASSGDRGKGTQYF. The V gene is TRBV2, the J gene TRBJ2-5, with 10 bases identical to TRBD1. CDR3 length: 14 amino acids. Germline CDR1 reads SNHLY; CDR2 reads FYNNEI. The ends lost 6 bases at V and 7 bases at J; junction bases unmatched: 8.

The chain carries TRBV5-1 and TRBJ2-3; 9 bases are shared with TRBD1. From germline, CDR1 is SGHRS and CDR2 YFSETQ. The CDR3 contains 15 residues. V was pared by 4 bases and J by 3 bases, with 6 bases of the junction left unmatched. CDR3: CASSLGDRETDTQYF. In nucleotides, the CDR3 is TGCGCCAGCAGCCTAGGGGACAGGGAAACAGATACGCAGTATTTT. The full variable domain, its missing parts supplied by reference TRBV5-1 and TRBJ2-3, is KAGVTQTPRYLIKTRGQQVTLSCSPISGHRSVSWYQQTPGQGLQFLFEYFSETQRNKGNFPGRFSGRQFSNSRSEMNVSTLELGDSALYLCASSLGDRETDTQYFGPGTRLTVL.

The rearrangement links TRBV4-3 to TRBJ2-7, with D perhaps matching TRBD1 (5 bases). The germline V gene has CDR1 LGHNA and CDR2 YSLEER. Trimming took 5 bases from V and 4 from J, leaving 12 bases between them. This CDR3 is built from 13 residues. The CDR3 DNA is TGCGCCAGCAGCGGCGGACAAGGGTACGAGCAGTACTTC. This codes for CASSGGQGYEQYF.

This chain joins TRBV7-9 and TRBJ2-2; TRBD2 agrees at 8 bases. This CDR3 contains 15 residues. V was clipped by 2 bases and J by 4 bases; unmatched bases: 3. Germline CDR1 and CDR2: SEHNR and FQNEAQ (reference sequence). The DNA for the CDR3 is TGTGCCAGCAGCTTACGGGAGGGCCTCACCGGGGAGCTGTTTTTT. Protein: CASSLREGLTGELFF.

The genes are TRBV9 and TRBJ1-2, with no clear D. With 4 bases removed from V and 7 bases from J, the gap between germline ends came to 14 bases. Germline-derived CDR1 and CDR2 are SGDLS and YYNGEE. The CDR3 is 13 residues long. This CDR3 reads CASSSTPPLGYTF. In DNA form, the CDR3 reads TGTGCCAGCAGCTCCACCCCCCCCCTTGGCTACACCTTC.

V gene TRBV6-5 combines with J gene TRBJ1-2, with 9 bases lining up with TRBD1. The V gene end was trimmed by 5 bases and the J gene end by 7 bases; junction bases not matched to a gene: 5. CDR1 and CDR2 (germline): MNHEY, SVGAGI. The CDR3 has 13 amino acids. CDR3 region: CASSNTGGLGYTF. The CDR3 nucleotides read TGTGCCAGCAGTAACACAGGGGGCCTTGGCTACACCTTC.

The chain links TRBV2 to TRBJ2-3; TRBD1 or TRBD2 may be the D gene (5 bases each). Germline values: CDR1 SNHLY, CDR2 FYNNEI. The V end lost 1 base, the J end lost 5 bases, and 16 bases lay between the germline ends. CDR3 length: 16 residues. The CDR3, as DNA: TGTGCCAGCAGTGAAGGGGGGTTAGGCTGGGGAGATACGCAGTATTTT. Protein sequence: CASSEGGLGWGDTQYF.